This TCR beta chain was obtained from a study of blood T cells in healthy people across ages (dated by TCRdb to between 2015 and 2017). Study-wide context: In model experiments, template switching captured roughly one uniquely barcoded TCR beta cDNA molecule for every two T cells. To track age-related changes in TCR beta repertoire diversity, the study relied on deep sequencing normalized with unique cDNA molecular identifiers. Using the same blood draw, the study looked at two additional independent replicas of 1 million unique cDNA reads for two donors, one aged 18 to 29 and the other aged 80 or older. To avoid experimental bias, donors of different ages were randomly spread across the sequencing lanes. Donors were grouped into four age groups: young (average approximately 15 years), middle-aged (roughly 37), aged (roughly 62) and long-lived (roughly 80).

Library creation used 5' RACE. Sequencer: Illumina HiSeq 2500. A second PCR of about 6 to 12 cycles was performed with a sample-barcoded 5' primer and a J-beta primer mix. A unique molecular identifier was introduced onto each TCR beta cDNA molecule by a template-switch 5' adaptor carrying 12 random nucleotides. At least 2.5 million CDR3-containing paired-end reads were obtained from each sample. All of the RNA was converted into first-strand cDNA using the Mint cDNA synthesis kit, with a TRBC-specific oligonucleotide serving as the primer. Following uracil-DNA glycosylase treatment, all cDNA underwent a first 18-cycle PCR with the universal primers M1SS and BC2_uni_R. The paper's data handling went like this. For normalization, 1 million high-quality reads, each with a distinct molecular identifier, were randomly selected from each sample. Instead of being binned into consensus sequences, reads that shared molecular identifiers were thrown out. CDR3 identification, clonotype clustering and error correction used MiTCR with a Q25 quality threshold and the strictest error-elimination algorithm. A nonparametric unseen species model using Euler transformation provided a lower-bound estimate of total TCR beta diversity. The raw public data were reprocessed by TCRdb itself: fastp quality trimming at Q25, MiXCR clonotype calling, in-frame beta chains only. Records with the same CDR3 protein are collapsed into one entry carrying the most frequent genes and DNA. These V and J calls derive from TCRdb rather than the authors' analysis. This sample lists over 950,000 distinct CDR3 sequences; roughly two fifths were detected once. The ten largest make up about 12% of the sample.

The study at large found these results: A strong correlation was found between observed TCR beta diversity and the percentage of naive T cells measured by flow cytometry. Because profiling used bulk unsorted PBMCs, naive and antigen-experienced compartments could not be compared conclusively. Estimates of total diversity from one million sequenced T cells were regarded as lower bounds and underestimates. The CMV infection status of donors was not known, potentially confounding age-related changes in expanded clonotypes. Observed TCR beta diversity per million T cells fell roughly linearly with age, and a significant reduction was already apparent by age roughly 40. Compared with the aged group, the long-lived group had more naive CD4+ T cells, fewer expanded clones and increased TCR diversity, a pattern suggesting age selection.

This clonotype showed up many times. There is no known antigen for this receptor. The record has no base qualities; no much larger clone is one base away. The donors were under 40 Caucasian individuals from Russia, aged roughly 6 to 95 years, who were systemically healthy. Each donor gave 9 to 10 milliliters of peripheral blood, collected into EDTA-treated Vacutainer tubes. Ficoll-Paque density-gradient centrifugation was used to isolate PBMCs, with at least 6.5 million obtained per sample. Trizol reagent was used to extract total RNA from the PBMCs, yielding at least 5.5 micrograms per sample. For every donor, an aliquot of PBMCs went through flow cytometry to measure the percentages of naive CD45RAhigh/CD27high T cells. This receptor was identified in a man aged 18 to 29 in good health. Specimen: blood.

The DNA sequence is given as TGTGCCAGCAGTTTAGGAGATCGGGGGACTCAGCCCCAGCATTTT. Translated, it reads CASSLGDRGTQPQHF. The rearrangement combines TRBV12-3 or TRBV12-4 with TRBJ1-5; a tentative D call is TRBD1 (5 bases match). The CDR3 has 15 amino acids, counting the end cysteine and phenylalanine. The kept DNA is CDR3 alone, 45 bases in frame from the first base. The junction carries 13 bases between V and J, which are trimmed by 1 base and 6 bases respectively.